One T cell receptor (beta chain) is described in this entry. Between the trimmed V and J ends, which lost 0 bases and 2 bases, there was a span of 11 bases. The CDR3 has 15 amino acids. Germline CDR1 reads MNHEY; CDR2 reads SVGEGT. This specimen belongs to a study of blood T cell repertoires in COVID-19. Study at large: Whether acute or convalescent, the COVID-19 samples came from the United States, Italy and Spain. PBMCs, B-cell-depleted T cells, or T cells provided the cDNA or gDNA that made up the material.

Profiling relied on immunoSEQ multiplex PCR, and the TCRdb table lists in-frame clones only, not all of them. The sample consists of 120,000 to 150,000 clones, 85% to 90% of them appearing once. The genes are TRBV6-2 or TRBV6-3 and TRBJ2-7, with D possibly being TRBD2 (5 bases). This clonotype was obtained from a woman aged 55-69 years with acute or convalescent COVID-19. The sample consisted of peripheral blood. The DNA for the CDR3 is TGTGCCAGCAGTTACTCCGAGAGGGTCCCCTACGAGCAGTACTTC. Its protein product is CASSYSERVPYEQYF.